This TCR beta chain is drawn from a study of cytomegalovirus exposure and HLA in healthy donors. General study results and limits: Reportedly, diagnosis of cytomegalovirus status by the classifier showed high specificity and sensitivity. When analyzed later, a missense DCLRE1C variant was found to be linked to TCR beta V- and J-gene trimming. The authors enumerated around 150 TCR beta chains as linked to cytomegalovirus. The likely origin of a cluster of highly shared sequence variants was a sequencing artifact.

With respect to this clone: The antigen is unknown.

Primers for the PCR totalled 60 Vbeta and 13 Jbeta. Only in-frame clones appear in the TCRdb table, and some are missing; sequencing was by immunoSEQ multiplex PCR. The repertoire consists of 200,000 to 250,000 clones, with 82% occurring once and the leading ten covering around 5%. This CDR3 has 11 amino acids. Germline lookup yields CDR1 DFQATT and CDR2 SNEGSKA (reference sequence). The V end was cut by 4 bases, the J end by 6 bases, with 9 bases between. Sequenced sample: PBMCs. This clonotype was sampled from a middle-aged woman in good health and CMV-seropositive. The chain carries TRBV20-1 and TRBJ1-2; D gene ambiguous. CDR3 in amino acids: CSATREHGYTF. The CDR3 DNA reads as TGCAGTGCTACACGGGAACATGGCTACACCTTC.